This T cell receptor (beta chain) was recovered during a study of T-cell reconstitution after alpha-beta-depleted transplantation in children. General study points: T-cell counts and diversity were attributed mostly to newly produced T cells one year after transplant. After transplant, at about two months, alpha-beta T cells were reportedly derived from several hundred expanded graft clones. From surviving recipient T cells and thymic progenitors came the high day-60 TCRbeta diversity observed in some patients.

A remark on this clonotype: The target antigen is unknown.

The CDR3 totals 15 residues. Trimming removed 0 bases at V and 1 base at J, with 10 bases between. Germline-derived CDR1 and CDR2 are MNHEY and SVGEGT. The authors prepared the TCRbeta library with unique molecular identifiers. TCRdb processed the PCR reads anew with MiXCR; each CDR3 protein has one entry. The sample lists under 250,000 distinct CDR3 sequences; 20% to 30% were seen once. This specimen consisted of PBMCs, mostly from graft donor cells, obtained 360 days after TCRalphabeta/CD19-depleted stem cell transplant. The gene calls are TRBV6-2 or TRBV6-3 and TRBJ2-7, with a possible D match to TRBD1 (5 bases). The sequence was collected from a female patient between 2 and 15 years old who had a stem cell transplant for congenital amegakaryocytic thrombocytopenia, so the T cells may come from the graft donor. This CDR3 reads CASSYSGQESYEQYF. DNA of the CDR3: TGTGCCAGCAGTTACTCGGGGCAAGAGTCCTACGAGCAGTACTTC.